Below, 30 T cell receptor beta chains from the same sample are listed, as sequenced in a study of blood T cell repertoires in COVID-19. Profiled with immunoSEQ multiplex PCR; TCRdb holds only in-frame clones, not every one. Of approximately 500,000 clones listed, approximately 91% are singletons. Sequencing used peripheral blood. All receptors derive from a woman aged 45-60 years with COVID-19, enrolled during active disease.

V usage is TRBV10-3 and J usage is TRBJ1-4; maybe TRBD1 (6 bases). Germline CDR1 and CDR2: ENHRY and SYGVKD. V lost 4 bases to trimming and J lost 5 bases, with 11 bases between them. This CDR3 comprises 14 residues. For the CDR3, the DNA is TGTGCCATCAGTGTAAAACAGGGAAATGAAAAACTGTTTTTT. This translates into CAISVKQGNEKLFF.

The chain couples TRBV28 to TRBJ2-7, with D possibly matching TRBD1 (6 bases). From germline, CDR1 is MDHEN and CDR2 SYDVKM. The CDR3 contains 17 residues. The germline V and J ends were trimmed by 4 bases and 2 bases, with 21 bases remaining between them. The CDR3 DNA follows: TGTGCCAGCAGTTCCCGTTCCCCGGACAGTCAAGCCTACGAGCAGTACTTC. Translation gives CASSSRSPDSQAYEQYF.

The chain couples TRBV6-5 to TRBJ1-1; D is unresolved. Trimming took off 5 bases at V and 1 base at J, with 11 bases between the two ends. The CDR3 has 14 residues. CDR1 MNHEY and CDR2 SVGAGI come from the germline V gene. CDR3 region: CASSRVERNTEAFF. The CDR3 DNA sequence: TGTGCCAGCAGTCGAGTGGAGAGGAACACTGAAGCTTTCTTT.

This clone has only a few counts. The genes are TRBV3-1 (or the pseudogene TRBV3-2) and TRBJ1-5, with TRBD1 identical over 9 bases. Per germline, CDR1 LGHDT and CDR2 YNNKEL (reference sequence). With V trimmed by 1 base and J by 4 bases, 2 bases remained unmatched. This CDR3 has 15 amino acids. CDR3 amino acids: CASSQGTGVNQPQHF. CDR3 nucleotide sequence: TGTGCCAGCAGCCAAGGGACAGGGGTAAATCAGCCCCAGCATTTT.

The genes are TRBV6-5 and TRBJ1-2; a weak D match, TRBD1 (5 bases). The V end was cut by 0 bases, the J end by 1 base, with 12 bases between. Germline assignment: CDR1 MNHEY and CDR2 SVGAGI. The CDR3 consists of 16 residues. The CDR3 coding sequence is TGTGCCAGCAGTTACTCGAGAGAGGGACTTAACTATGGCTACACCTTC. Residues: CASSYSREGLNYGYTF.

V is TRBV20-1 and J is TRBJ2-5; D gene unclear. CDR3 size: 11 residues. V lost 1 base and J lost 2, with 2 bases in between. Germline V gene data show CDR1 as DFQATT and CDR2 as SNEGSKA (reference sequence). CDR3 amino acids: CSARAQETQYF. In DNA form, the CDR3 reads TGCAGTGCTAGAGCTCAAGAGACCCAGTACTTC.

A single count supports this clone. This chain joins TRBV30 and TRBJ1-4; tentative D call: TRBD1 (5 bases). The germline V and J ends were trimmed by 6 bases and 7 bases, with 18 bases remaining between them. The CDR3 length is 14 residues. Germline V CDR1 and CDR2: GTSNPN, SVGIG (reference sequence). The CDR3 DNA reads as TGTGCCTGCAAATACTGGGGGGGTAGTGAAAAACTGTTTTTT. Protein: CACKYWGGSEKLFF.

The chain carries TRBV3-1 (or the pseudogene TRBV3-2) and TRBJ1-1, with D hard to call. The CDR3 consists of 14 residues. Germline V gene sequence: CDR1 LGHDT, CDR2 YNNKEL (reference sequence). Trimming shortened V by 1 base and J by 2 bases, and 8 bases separated the two germline ends. The DNA of the CDR3 is TGTGCCAGCAGCCAAGGAGGCGGAAACACTGAAGCTTTCTTT. Its translation is CASSQGGGNTEAFF.

This clone was seen once. The chain is built from TRBV27 and TRBJ2-7; D may be TRBD2 (7 bases). V lost 6 bases, J lost 7 bases, and 22 bases lay in between. Germline V gene lookup returns CDR1 MNHEY and CDR2 SMNVEV (reference sequence). The CDR3 runs 15 residues. CDR3 in DNA: TGTGCCAGCAGCCCCAGGGGAGGGGTGCCCCTGGAGCAGTACTTC. It yields the protein CASSPRGGVPLEQYF.

The chain uses TRBV7-9 and TRBJ2-7, with a weak D call TRBD2 (6 bases). This CDR3 is 14 amino acids long. V was shortened by 5 bases and J by 2 bases, with 13 bases between the two germline ends. Germline V gene data show CDR1 as SEHNR and CDR2 as FQNEAQ (reference sequence). CDR3 nucleotides: TGTGCCAGCAGCCCTACCGGGGGTGCCTACGAGCAGTACTTC. Protein sequence: CASSPTGGAYEQYF. The whole variable domain, filled in from reference TRBV7-9 and TRBJ2-7, reads DTGVSQNPRHKITKRGQNVTFRCDPISEHNRLYWYRQTLGQGPEFLTYFQNEAQLEKSRLLSDRFSAERPKGSFSTLEIQRTEQGDSAMYLCASSPTGGAYEQYFGPGTRLTVT.

This clone was counted once. The V and J genes are TRBV5-6 and TRBJ1-4, with D unclear. The CDR3 has 14 amino acids. Germline-derived CDR1 and CDR2 are SGHDT and YYEEEE. The V gene lost 0 bases and the J gene lost 8 bases, with 11 bases spanning the gap. This CDR3 is CASSLADKVEKLFF. Written as DNA, the CDR3 is TGTGCCAGCAGCTTGGCCGACAAAGTGGAAAAACTGTTTTTT.

The genes are TRBV6-5 and TRBJ2-7; D gene unclear. The CDR3 runs to 12 residues. V was cut by 3 bases and J by 4 bases, with 7 bases left in between. Germline values: CDR1 MNHEY, CDR2 SVGAGI. CDR3 sequence: CASSYWAYEQYF. The CDR3 coding sequence is TGTGCCAGCAGTTATTGGGCGTACGAGCAGTACTTC.

The chain joins TRBV28 to TRBJ2-5; 7 bases line up with TRBD1. Germline V gene lookup returns CDR1 MDHEN and CDR2 SYDVKM. The CDR3 is 13 residues long. Losses at the gene ends were 5 bases for V and 4 bases for J; bases not matched to a gene: 4. The CDR3 DNA reads TGTGCCAGCAGTCCCAACAGGGGAGAGACCCAGTACTTC. Translating it yields CASSPNRGETQYF.

The table lists this clone with many counts. The V gene is TRBV6-4, the J gene TRBJ2-7; maybe TRBD1 (5 bases). This CDR3 is built from 12 residues. Germline-derived CDR1 and CDR2 are MRHNA and SNTAGT. Trimming stripped 2 bases from V and 7 bases from J, with 9 bases between. The CDR3 sequence: CASSDAGLEQYF. DNA of the CDR3: TGTGCCAGCAGTGACGCAGGGCTAGAGCAGTACTTC.

The chain joins TRBV5-6 to TRBJ2-3; 10 bases agree with TRBD2. V shed 3 bases, J shed 6 bases, and the junction held 10 bases outside the gene matches. CDR3 length: 16 amino acids. Germline V gene lookup returns CDR1 SGHDT and CDR2 YYEEEE. The CDR3 region is CASSSLAGGRGDTQYF. In nucleotides, the CDR3 is TGTGCCAGCAGCTCCTTAGCGGGGGGCCGAGGTGATACGCAGTATTTT.

A few counts support this clone. This chain links TRBV5-6 with TRBJ1-1; D is ambiguous. V gave up 0 bases and J gave up 8 bases, with 8 bases separating them. Germline lookup yields CDR1 SGHDT and CDR2 YYEEEE. This CDR3 region has 12 residues. Here the CDR3 reads CASSLGSGEAFF. The CDR3 DNA reads TGTGCCAGCAGCTTGGGATCGGGGGAAGCTTTCTTT.

V is TRBV5-1 and J is TRBJ2-2; TRBD1 is a possible D gene (6 bases). The CDR3 runs 15 residues. Germline V gene sequence: CDR1 SGHRS, CDR2 YFSETQ. V shed 4 bases and J shed 7 bases, with 17 bases lying between them. Written as DNA, the CDR3 is TGCGCCAGCAGCCGGACAGCCGAACAGAGCGGGGAGCTGTTTTTT. Protein: CASSRTAEQSGELFF.

The V call is TRBV24-1, the J call TRBJ2-3; 14 bases align to TRBD2. V shed 4 bases and J 4 bases; nucleotides not matched to a gene: 3. The CDR3 runs to 16 residues. In germline, CDR1 is KGHDR, CDR2 SFDVKD. This chain's CDR3 is CATSDPTSGGADTQYF. CDR3 bases: TGTGCCACCAGTGACCCGACTAGCGGGGGGGCAGATACGCAGTATTTT.

The gene calls are TRBV6-6 and TRBJ1-3, with 7 bases aligning to TRBD1. Germline trimming cut 2 bases from V and 1 base from J; bases unmatched to any gene: 5. The CDR3 loop spans 16 amino acids. CDR1 and CDR2 (germline): MNHNY, SVGAGI (reference sequence). CDR3 sequence: CASSYTKTGSGNTIYF. The CDR3, as DNA: TGTGCCAGCAGTTACACCAAGACAGGGTCTGGAAACACCATATATTTT.

The V and J genes are TRBV4-2 and TRBJ1-5, with TRBD1 as a possible D gene (6 bases). Trimming took off 4 bases at V and 0 bases at J, with 19 bases between the two ends. Germline assignment: CDR1 LGHNA and CDR2 YNFKEQ. CDR3 length: 18 amino acids. The CDR3 region has the DNA TGTGCCAGCAGCCCGGGGGGTAACAGGGTCCCTAGCAATCAGCCCCAGCATTTT. Translating gives CASSPGGNRVPSNQPQHF.

The chain couples TRBV6-6 to TRBJ2-2; D is undetermined. The CDR3 is 15 amino acids. From germline, CDR1 is MNHNY and CDR2 SVGAGI (reference sequence). V was clipped by 0 bases and J by 3 bases, with 8 bases between them. CDR3 in DNA: TGTGCCAGCAGTTACTCGAGTCAGGACACCGGGGAGCTGTTTTTT. This codes for CASSYSSQDTGELFF.

This clone was seen more than once but under ten times. The chain carries TRBV5-1 and TRBJ2-7; TRBD1 aligns across 9 bases. CDR1 is SGHRS, CDR2 YFSETQ, per germline. CDR3 length: 13 residues. V dropped 0 bases and J dropped 6; count of bases not matched to a gene: 1. CDR3 coding DNA: TGCGCCAGCAGCTTGGGGGACAGGGTCGAGCAGTACTTC. Amino acid sequence: CASSLGDRVEQYF.

A word on this clone: Other nucleotide sequences from this sample produce the same CDR3. The J gene is TRBJ1-1, the V gene TRBV19; 8 bases fit TRBD1. The CDR3 runs 13 residues. V shed 4 bases and J 3 bases; nucleotides not matched to a gene: 1. Germline lookup yields CDR1 LNHDA and CDR2 SQIVND (reference sequence). CDR3 in amino acids: CASSTTGDTEAFF. The CDR3 coding sequence is TGTGCCAGTAGTACGACAGGGGACACTGAAGCTTTCTTT.

J is TRBJ1-3 and V is TRBV6-1; no firm D call. Germline assignment: CDR1 MNHNS and CDR2 SASEGT. V shed 1 base and J shed 0 bases, with 4 bases lying between them. CDR3 size: 14 residues. The chain's CDR3 is CASSEGSSGNTIYF. The CDR3 coding sequence is TGTGCCAGCAGTGAAGGTAGCTCTGGAAACACCATATATTTT.

V and J are TRBV3-1 (or the pseudogene TRBV3-2) and TRBJ2-1; maybe TRBD2 (6 bases). The V end lost 6 bases, the J end lost 8 bases, and 17 bases lay between the germline ends. The CDR3 sequence is 14 residues long. The V gene's germline CDR1 is LGHDT and CDR2 YNNKEL (reference sequence). CDR3: CASSPEAGRDEQFF. The DNA of the CDR3 is TGTGCCAGCAGTCCCGAGGCGGGAAGGGATGAGCAGTTCTTC.

The chain joins TRBV6-5 to TRBJ2-1, with 8 bases fitting TRBD2. The CDR3 runs to 15 residues. Germline V gene data show CDR1 as MNHEY and CDR2 as SVGAGI. After removal of 4 bases from V and 8 bases from J, the junction contained 10 bases not matched to a gene. The CDR3 reads CASSLRLAGYYEQFF. CDR3 sequence (DNA): TGTGCCAGCAGTTTAAGGCTAGCGGGTTACTATGAGCAGTTCTTC.

The chain employs TRBV5-1 and TRBJ2-1, with D possibly TRBD1 on 5 matching bases. This CDR3 is 13 amino acids long. Germline V lookup: CDR1 SGHRS, CDR2 YFSETQ. V lost 4 bases and J lost 4, with 9 bases in between. The CDR3 region is CASSRNRYNEQFF. The CDR3 DNA reads TGCGCCAGCAGCCGGAACAGGTACAATGAGCAGTTCTTC.

Details on this clone: This sample includes further DNA sequences coding for the same CDR3. The chain combines TRBV30 with TRBJ1-5; D unclear. The CDR3 has 13 amino acids. Trimming took off 0 bases at V and 0 bases at J, with 3 bases between the two ends. Looked up from germline, CDR1 is GTSNPN and CDR2 is SVGIG (reference sequence). In DNA, the CDR3 is TGTGCCTGGAGTGTTCTTAGCAATCAGCCCCAGCATTTT. It specifies CAWSVLSNQPQHF.

The chain uses TRBV7-2 and TRBJ1-1; D possibly corresponds to TRBD1 (6 bases). Germline V gene lookup returns CDR1 SGHTA and CDR2 FQGNSA. The CDR3 length is 14 residues. Between the trimmed V and J ends, which lost 5 bases and 4 bases, there was a span of 14 bases. CDR3 coding DNA: TGTGCCAGCAGCCTTTCACAGGGCGGCACTGAAGCTTTCTTT. Amino acids: CASSLSQGGTEAFF.

The V call is TRBV30, the J call TRBJ1-1; D perhaps matches TRBD1 (6 bases). This CDR3 region has 12 residues. V was cut by 3 bases and J by 1 base, with 6 bases left in between. Germline V gene data show CDR1 as GTSNPN and CDR2 as SVGIG (reference sequence). The CDR3 region is CAWRDRNTEAFF. The CDR3 region has the DNA TGTGCCTGGAGGGACAGGAACACTGAAGCTTTCTTT.